This T cell receptor beta chain is from a study of T-cell memory formation after mild COVID-19. Study-wide points: CD4/CD8 balance characterized clones contracting day 15 to 85, and CD4+ skew characterized later expanders. Some clones that responded turned up in pre-infection memory, which suggests that cross-reactive memory joined in.

Details on this clonotype: Its cognate antigen is unknown.

UMIs and sample barcodes were carried by the TCR alpha and TCR beta cDNA libraries that 5'RACE produced using constant-segment primers. TCRdb analysed the 5' RACE reads with MiXCR anew, one entry per CDR3 protein. Among about 240,000 distinct CDR3 sequences, roughly a tenth were seen once, and the ten largest hold 20% to 25%. This sequence originates from a man aged 18-30 years who had mild COVID-19 (a few samples of this study predate the infection). Cell type and time point are not known. The sample was PBMCs or a T cell subset sorted from them (not recorded which).

The CDR3 sequence is CSAPPTGLDTQYF. CDR3 nucleotides: TGCAGTGCGCCGCCGACTGGGCTAGATACGCAGTATTTT. The V gene is TRBV20-1, the J gene TRBJ2-3; D gene unclear. The CDR3 extends over 13 amino acids. The germline gives CDR1 DFQATT, CDR2 SNEGSKA (reference sequence). Trimming removed 6 bases from V and 5 bases from J, with 15 bases in between.